The clone carrying this T cell receptor beta chain has more than one count but fewer than ten. Its antigen remains unidentified. This sample is part of a study of CD8+ T cells in alopecia areata. Overall study findings and caveats: Many expanded lesional clones persisted in scalp and blood during tofacitinib.

In each case, RNA was isolated and then reverse transcribed into cDNA as the sequencing template. Sequencing used immunoSEQ multiplex PCR; TCRdb keeps in-frame clones, though not all of them. The sample carries a few hundred thousand clones, 35% to 45% recorded once. Treatment defined: oral pan-JAK inhibitor, 5-10 mg twice daily. Sequenced material: CD4+ T cells sorted from blood, taken between weeks 30 and 35, from a patient treated with tofacitinib. The TCR was taken from a human donor with alopecia areata.

CDR3 sequence (DNA): TGTGCCAGCAGCTGGGGTCGGCGGAGGGGTTACACCGGGGAGCTGTTTTTT. This gives the protein CASSWGRRRGYTGELFF. The genes are TRBV5-8 and TRBJ2-2, with D possibly being TRBD2 (6 bases). The CDR3 is 17 amino acids. Germline values: CDR1 SGHTS, CDR2 YDEGEE. V lost 3 bases and J lost 3, with 18 bases in between.